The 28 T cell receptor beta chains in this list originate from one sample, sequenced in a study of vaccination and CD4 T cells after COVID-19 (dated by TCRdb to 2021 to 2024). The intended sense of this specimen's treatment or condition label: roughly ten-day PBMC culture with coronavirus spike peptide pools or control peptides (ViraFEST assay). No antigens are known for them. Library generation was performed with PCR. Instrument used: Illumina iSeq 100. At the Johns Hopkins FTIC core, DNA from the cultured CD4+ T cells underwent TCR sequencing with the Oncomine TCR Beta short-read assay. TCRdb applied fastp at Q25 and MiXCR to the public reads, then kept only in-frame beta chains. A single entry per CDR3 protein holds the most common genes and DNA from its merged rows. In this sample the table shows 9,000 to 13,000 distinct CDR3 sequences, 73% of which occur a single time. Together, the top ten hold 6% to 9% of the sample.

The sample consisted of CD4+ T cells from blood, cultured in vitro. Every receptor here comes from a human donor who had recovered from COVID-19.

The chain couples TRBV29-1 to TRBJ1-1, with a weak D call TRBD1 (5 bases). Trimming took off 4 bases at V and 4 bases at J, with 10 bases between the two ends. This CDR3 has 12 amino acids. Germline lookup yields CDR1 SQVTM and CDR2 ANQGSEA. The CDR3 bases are TGCAGCGTTGTGCAGGGACCCACTGAAGCTTTCTTT. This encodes CSVVQGPTEAFF.

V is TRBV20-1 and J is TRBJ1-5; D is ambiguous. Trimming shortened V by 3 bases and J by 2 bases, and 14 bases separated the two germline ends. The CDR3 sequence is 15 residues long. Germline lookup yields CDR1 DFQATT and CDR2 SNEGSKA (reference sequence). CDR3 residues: CSASPGNGGNQPQHF. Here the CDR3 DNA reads TGCAGTGCTAGCCCCGGGAATGGGGGCAATCAGCCCCAGCATTTT.

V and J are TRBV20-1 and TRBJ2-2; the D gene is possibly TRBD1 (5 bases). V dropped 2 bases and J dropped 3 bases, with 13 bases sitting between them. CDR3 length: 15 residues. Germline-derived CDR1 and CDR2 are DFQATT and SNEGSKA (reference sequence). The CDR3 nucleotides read TGCAGTGCTAGAAAGGGGAATTTGGACACCGGGGAGCTGTTTTTT. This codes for CSARKGNLDTGELFF.

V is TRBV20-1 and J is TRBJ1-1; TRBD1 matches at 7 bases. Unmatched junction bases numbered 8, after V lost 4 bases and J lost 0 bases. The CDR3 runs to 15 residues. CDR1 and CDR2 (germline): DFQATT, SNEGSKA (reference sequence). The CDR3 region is CSAITSTGMNTEAFF. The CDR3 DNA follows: TGCAGTGCTATAACCTCGACAGGGATGAACACTGAAGCTTTCTTT.

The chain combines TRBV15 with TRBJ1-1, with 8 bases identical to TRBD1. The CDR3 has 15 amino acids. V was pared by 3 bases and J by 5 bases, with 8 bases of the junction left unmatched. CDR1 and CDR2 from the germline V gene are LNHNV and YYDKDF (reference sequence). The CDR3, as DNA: TGTGCCACCAGCAGGGCCTCAGGGGGCTTGACTGAAGCTTTCTTT. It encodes CATSRASGGLTEAFF.

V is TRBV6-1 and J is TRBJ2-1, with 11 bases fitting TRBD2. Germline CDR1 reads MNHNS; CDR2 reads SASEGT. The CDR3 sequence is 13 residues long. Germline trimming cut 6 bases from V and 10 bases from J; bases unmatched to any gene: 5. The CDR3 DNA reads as TGTGCCAGCAGGGGGACTAGCGGTCCCGAGCAGTTCTTC. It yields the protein CASRGTSGPEQFF.

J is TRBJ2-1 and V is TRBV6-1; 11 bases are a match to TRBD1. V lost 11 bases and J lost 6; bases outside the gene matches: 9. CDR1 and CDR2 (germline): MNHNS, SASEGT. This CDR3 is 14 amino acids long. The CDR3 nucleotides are TGTGCCGGAACTGGACAGGGGGCCTTCAATGAGCAGTTCTTC. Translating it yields CAGTGQGAFNEQFF.

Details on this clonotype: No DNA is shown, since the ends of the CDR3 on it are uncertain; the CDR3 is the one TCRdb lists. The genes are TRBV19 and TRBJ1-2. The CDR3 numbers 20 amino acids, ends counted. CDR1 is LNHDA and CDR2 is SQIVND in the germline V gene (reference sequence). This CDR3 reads CASMDYGYTFGSPGDYGYTF.

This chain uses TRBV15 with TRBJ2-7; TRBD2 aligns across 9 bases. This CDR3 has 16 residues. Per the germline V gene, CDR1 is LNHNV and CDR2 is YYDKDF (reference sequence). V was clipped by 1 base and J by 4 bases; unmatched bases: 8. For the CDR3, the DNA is TGTGCCACCAGCAGAGCTGGCGGGAGGGCCATTTACGAGCAGTACTTC. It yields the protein CATSRAGGRAIYEQYF. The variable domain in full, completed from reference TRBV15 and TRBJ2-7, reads DAMVIQNPRYQVTQFGKPVTLSCSQTLNHNVMYWYQQKSSQAPKLLFHYYDKDFNNEADTPDNFQSRRPNTSFCFLDIRSPGLGDTAMYLCATSRAGGRAIYEQYFGPGTRLTVT.

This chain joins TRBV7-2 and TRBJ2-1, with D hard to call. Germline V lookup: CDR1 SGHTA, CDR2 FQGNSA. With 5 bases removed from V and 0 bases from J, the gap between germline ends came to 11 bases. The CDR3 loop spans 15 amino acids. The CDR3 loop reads CASSAVKSSYNEQFF. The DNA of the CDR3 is TGTGCCAGCAGCGCCGTAAAGAGCTCCTACAATGAGCAGTTCTTC.

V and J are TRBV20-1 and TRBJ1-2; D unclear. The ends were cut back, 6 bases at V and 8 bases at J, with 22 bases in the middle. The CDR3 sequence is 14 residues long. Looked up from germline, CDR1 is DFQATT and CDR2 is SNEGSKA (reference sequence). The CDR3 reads CSARPPVHPWGYTF. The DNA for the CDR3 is TGCAGTGCCAGACCTCCGGTACACCCTTGGGGCTACACCTTC.

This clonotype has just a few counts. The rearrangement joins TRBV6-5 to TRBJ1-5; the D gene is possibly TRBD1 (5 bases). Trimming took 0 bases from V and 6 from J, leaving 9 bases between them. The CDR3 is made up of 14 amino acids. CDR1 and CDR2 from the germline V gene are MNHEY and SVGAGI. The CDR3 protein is CASSYSGGVQPQHF. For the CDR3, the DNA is TGTGCCAGCAGTTACTCGGGAGGGGTTCAGCCCCAGCATTTT.

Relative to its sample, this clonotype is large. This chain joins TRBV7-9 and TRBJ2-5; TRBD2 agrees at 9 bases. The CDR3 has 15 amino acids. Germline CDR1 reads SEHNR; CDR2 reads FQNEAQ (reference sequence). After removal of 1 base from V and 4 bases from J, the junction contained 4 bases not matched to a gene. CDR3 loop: CASSLGGAGGETQYF. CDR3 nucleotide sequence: TGTGCCAGCAGCTTAGGGGGAGCGGGAGGAGAGACCCAGTACTTC. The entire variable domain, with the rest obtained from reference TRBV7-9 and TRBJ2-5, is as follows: DTGVSQNPRHKITKRGQNVTFRCDPISEHNRLYWYRQTLGQGPEFLTYFQNEAQLEKSRLLSDRFSAERPKGSFSTLEIQRTEQGDSAMYLCASSLGGAGGETQYFGPGTRLLVL.

The CDR3 spells CASSLKLYYEQYF. The CDR3 DNA reads as TGTGCCAGCAGCCTTAAGCTTTACTACGAGCAGTACTTC. This sequence joins TRBV6-1 and TRBJ2-7, with D hard to call. Germline V gene data show CDR1 as MNHNS and CDR2 as SASEGT. The length of the CDR3 is 13 residues. Trimming took 6 bases from V and 3 from J, leaving 12 bases between them.

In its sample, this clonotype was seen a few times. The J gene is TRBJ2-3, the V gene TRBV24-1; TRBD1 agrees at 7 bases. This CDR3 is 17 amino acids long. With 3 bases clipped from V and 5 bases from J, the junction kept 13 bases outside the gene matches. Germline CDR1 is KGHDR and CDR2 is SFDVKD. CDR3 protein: CATSDPKGQTRRDTQYF. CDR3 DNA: TGTGCCACCAGTGATCCCAAGGGACAGACGAGAAGAGATACGCAGTATTTT.

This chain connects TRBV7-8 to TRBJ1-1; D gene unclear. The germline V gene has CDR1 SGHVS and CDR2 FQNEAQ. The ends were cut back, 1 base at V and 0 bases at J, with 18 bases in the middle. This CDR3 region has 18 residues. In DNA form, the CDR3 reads TGTGCCAGCAGCTTAGGGGCGAGAAAGATAGGCATGAACACTGAAGCTTTCTTT. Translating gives CASSLGARKIGMNTEAFF.

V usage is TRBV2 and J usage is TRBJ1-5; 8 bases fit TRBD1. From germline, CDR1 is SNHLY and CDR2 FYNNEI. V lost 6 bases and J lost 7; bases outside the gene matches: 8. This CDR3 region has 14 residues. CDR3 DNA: TGTGCCAGCAGCCAAGGACAGGGTGGCCAGCCCCAGCATTTT. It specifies CASSQGQGGQPQHF.

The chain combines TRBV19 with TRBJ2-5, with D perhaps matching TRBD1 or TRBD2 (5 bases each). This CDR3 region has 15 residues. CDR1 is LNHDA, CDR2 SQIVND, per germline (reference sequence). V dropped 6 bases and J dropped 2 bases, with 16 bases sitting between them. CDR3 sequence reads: CASRDPGRRQETQYF. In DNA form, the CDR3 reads TGTGCCAGTAGAGACCCGGGACGGAGACAAGAGACCCAGTACTTC.

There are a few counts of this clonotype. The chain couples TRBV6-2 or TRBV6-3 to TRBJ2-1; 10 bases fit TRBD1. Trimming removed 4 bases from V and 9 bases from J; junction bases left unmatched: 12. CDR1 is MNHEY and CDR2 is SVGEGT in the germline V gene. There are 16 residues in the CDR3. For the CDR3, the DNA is TGTGCCAGCAGTTCACGGTCTGGACAGGGGGTTGGTGAGCAGTTCTTC. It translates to CASSSRSGQGVGEQFF.

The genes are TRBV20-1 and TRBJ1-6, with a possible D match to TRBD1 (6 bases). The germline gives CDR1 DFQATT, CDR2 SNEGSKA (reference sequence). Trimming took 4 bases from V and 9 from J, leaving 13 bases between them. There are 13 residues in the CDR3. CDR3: CSATIRTASPLHF. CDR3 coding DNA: TGCAGTGCTACCATCAGGACAGCTTCACCCCTCCACTTT.

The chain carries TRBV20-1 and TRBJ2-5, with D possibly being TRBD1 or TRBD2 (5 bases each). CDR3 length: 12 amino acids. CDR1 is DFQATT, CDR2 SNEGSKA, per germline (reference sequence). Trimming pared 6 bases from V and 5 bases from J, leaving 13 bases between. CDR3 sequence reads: CSAAAEGETQYF. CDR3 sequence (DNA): TGCAGTGCAGCCGCCGAGGGGGAGACCCAGTACTTC.

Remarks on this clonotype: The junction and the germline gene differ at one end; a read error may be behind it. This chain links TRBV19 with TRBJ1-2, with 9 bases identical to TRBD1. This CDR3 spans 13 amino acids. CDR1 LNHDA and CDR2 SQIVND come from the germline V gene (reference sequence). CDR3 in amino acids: CASRPSGQGSPLF. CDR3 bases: TGTGCCAGCAGACCGTCGGGACAGGGCTCCCCTCTCTTC.

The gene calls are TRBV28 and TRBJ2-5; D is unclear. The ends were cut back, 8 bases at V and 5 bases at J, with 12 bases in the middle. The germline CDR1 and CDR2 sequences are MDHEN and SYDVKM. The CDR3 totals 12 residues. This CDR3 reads CASPLVRETQYF. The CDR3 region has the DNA TGTGCCAGCCCTCTTGTGAGGGAGACCCAGTACTTC.

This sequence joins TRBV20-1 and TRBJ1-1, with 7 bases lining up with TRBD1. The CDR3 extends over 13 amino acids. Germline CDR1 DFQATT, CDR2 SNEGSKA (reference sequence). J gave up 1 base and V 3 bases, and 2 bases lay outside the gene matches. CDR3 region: CSARRDRNTEAFF. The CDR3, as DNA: TGCAGTGCTAGGAGGGACAGGAACACTGAAGCTTTCTTT.

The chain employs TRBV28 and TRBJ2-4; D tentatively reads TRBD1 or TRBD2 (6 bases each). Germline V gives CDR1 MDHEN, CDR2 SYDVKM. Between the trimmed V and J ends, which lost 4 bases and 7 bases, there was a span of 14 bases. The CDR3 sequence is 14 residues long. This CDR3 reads CASSSLGGWNIQYF. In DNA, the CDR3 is TGTGCCAGCAGTTCCCTCGGGGGCTGGAACATTCAGTACTTC.

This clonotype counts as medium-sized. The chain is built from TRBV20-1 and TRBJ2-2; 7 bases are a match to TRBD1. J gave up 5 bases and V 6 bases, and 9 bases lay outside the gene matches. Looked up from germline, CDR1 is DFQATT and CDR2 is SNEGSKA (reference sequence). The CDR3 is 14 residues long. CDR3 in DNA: TGCAGTGCGCCGACAGGGCTGTGGACCGGGGAGCTGTTTTTT. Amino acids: CSAPTGLWTGELFF.

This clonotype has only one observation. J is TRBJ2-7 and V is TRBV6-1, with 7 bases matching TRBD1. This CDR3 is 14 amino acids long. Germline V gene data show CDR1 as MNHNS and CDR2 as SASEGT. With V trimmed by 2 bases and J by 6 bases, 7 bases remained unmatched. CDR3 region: CASSEQTGDGEQYF. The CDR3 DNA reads TGTGCCAGCAGTGAACAAACAGGGGACGGCGAGCAGTACTTC.

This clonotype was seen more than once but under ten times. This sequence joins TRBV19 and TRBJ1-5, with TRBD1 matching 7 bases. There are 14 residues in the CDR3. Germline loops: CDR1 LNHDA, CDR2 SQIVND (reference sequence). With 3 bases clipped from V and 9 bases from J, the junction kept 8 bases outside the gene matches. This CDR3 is CASSMRTGPRPQHF. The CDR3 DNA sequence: TGTGCCAGTAGTATGAGGACAGGACCTCGGCCCCAGCATTTT.